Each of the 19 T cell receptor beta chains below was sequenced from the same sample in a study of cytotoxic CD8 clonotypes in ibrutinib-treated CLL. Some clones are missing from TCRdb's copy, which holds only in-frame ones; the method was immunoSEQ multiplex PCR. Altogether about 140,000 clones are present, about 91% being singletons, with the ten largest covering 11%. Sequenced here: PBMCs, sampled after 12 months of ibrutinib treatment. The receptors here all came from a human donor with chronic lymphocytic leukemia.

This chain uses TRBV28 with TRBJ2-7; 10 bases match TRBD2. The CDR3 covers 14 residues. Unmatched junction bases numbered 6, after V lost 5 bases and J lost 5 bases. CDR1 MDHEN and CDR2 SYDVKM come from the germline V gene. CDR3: CASSVPGTSDEQYF. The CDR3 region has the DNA TGTGCCAGCAGTGTACCCGGGACTAGCGACGAGCAGTACTTC.

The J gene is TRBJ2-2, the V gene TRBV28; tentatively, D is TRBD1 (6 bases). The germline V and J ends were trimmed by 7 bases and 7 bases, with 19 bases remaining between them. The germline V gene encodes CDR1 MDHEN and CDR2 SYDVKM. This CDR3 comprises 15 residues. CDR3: CASTPTGARGGELFF. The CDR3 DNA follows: TGTGCCAGCACCCCGACAGGAGCAAGAGGCGGGGAGCTGTTTTTT.

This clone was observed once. The CDR3 DNA is TGCGCCAGCAGCCGGGACAGGTTAATTTCTGGAAACACCATATATTTT. It is translated as CASSRDRLISGNTIYF. The chain uses TRBV5-1 and TRBJ1-3; 8 nucleotides match TRBD1. The junction had 7 bases not matched to a gene; V was cut back by 4 bases and J by 1 base. The CDR3 sequence is 16 residues long. CDR1 and CDR2 from the germline V gene are SGHRS and YFSETQ.

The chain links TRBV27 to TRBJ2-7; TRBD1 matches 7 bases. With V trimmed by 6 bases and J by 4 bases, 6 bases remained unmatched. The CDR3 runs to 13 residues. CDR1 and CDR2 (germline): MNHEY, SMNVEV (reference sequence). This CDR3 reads CASSPTGSYEQYF. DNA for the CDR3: TGTGCCAGCAGCCCGACAGGGTCTTACGAGCAGTACTTC.

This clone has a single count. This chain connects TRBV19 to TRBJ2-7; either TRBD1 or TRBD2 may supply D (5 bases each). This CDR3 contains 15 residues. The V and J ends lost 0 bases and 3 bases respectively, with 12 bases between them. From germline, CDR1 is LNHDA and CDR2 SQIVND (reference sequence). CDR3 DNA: TGTGCCAGTAGTATAGATGCAGGGACGGGCTACGAGCAGTACTTC. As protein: CASSIDAGTGYEQYF.

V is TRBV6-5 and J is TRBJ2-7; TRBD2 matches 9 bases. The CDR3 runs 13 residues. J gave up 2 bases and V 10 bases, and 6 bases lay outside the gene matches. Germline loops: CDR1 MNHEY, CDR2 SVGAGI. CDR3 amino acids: CATAVAGAYEQYF. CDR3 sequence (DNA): TGTGCCACAGCGGTAGCGGGGGCCTACGAGCAGTACTTC.

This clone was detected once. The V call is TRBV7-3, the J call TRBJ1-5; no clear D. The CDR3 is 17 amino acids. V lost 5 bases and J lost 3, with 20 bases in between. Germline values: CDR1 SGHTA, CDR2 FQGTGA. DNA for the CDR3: TGTGCCAGCAGCCCGCAACCTCTCTTACACATCAATCAGCCCCAGCATTTT. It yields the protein CASSPQPLLHINQPQHF.

The CDR3 region has the DNA TGTGCCATCAGTAACGGGGGTAAGAACACTGAAGCTTTCTTT. As protein: CAISNGGKNTEAFF. This sequence joins TRBV10-3 and TRBJ1-1; D is possibly TRBD1 (5 bases). The germline CDR1 and CDR2 sequences are ENHRY and SYGVKD. Trimming removed 5 bases from V and 1 base from J, with 11 bases in between. The CDR3 runs to 14 residues.

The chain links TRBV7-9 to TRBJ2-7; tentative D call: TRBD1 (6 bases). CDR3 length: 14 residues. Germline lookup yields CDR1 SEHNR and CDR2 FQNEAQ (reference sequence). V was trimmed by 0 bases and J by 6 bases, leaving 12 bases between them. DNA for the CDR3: TGTGCCAGCAGCTTAGCGGGGGCGGCGAGCGAGCAGTACTTC. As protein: CASSLAGAASEQYF.

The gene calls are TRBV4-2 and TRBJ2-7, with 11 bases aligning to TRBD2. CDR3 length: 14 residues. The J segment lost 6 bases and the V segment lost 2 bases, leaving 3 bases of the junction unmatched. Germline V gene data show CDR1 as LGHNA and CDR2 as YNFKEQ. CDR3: CASSQSTSGVEQYF. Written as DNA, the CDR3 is TGTGCCAGCAGCCAATCGACTAGCGGGGTCGAGCAGTACTTC.

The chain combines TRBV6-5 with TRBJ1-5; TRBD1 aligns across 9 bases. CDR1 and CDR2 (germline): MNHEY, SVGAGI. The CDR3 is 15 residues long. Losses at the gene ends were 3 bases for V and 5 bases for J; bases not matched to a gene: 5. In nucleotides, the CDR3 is TGTGCCAGCAGTTATACGGGACAGGGAGATCAGCCCCAGCATTTT. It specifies CASSYTGQGDQPQHF.

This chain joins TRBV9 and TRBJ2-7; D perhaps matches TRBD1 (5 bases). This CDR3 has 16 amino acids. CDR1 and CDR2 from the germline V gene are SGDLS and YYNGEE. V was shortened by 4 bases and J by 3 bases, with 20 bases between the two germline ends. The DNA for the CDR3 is TGTGCCAGCAGCCCGAGAAATCAGGGTATAGACTACGAGCAGTACTTC. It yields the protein CASSPRNQGIDYEQYF.

CDR3 loop: CASSWGLHTEAFF. CDR3 coding DNA: TGTGCCAGCAGTTGGGGACTACACACTGAAGCTTTCTTT. The genes are TRBV6-5 and TRBJ1-1; a possible D gene is TRBD1 (5 bases). CDR1 and CDR2 from the germline V gene are MNHEY and SVGAGI. The CDR3 totals 13 residues. V lost 4 bases, J lost 3 bases, and 9 bases lay in between.

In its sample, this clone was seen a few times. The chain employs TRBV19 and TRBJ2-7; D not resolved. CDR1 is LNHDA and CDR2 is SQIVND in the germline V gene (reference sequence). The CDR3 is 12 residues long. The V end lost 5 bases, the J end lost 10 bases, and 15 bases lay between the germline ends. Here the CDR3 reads CASSSDGTRQYF. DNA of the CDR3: TGTGCCAGTAGTTCAGACGGAACACGACAGTACTTC.

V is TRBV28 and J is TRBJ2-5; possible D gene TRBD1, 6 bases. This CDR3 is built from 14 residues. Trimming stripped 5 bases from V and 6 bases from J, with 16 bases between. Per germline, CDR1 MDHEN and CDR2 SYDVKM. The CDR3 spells CASSTSTGGQTQYF. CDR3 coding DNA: TGTGCCAGCAGTACCTCGACAGGTGGTCAGACCCAGTACTTC.

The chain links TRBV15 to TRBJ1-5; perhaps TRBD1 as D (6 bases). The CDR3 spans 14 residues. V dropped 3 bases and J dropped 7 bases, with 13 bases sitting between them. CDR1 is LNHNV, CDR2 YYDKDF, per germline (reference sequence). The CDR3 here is CATSRGAIGQPQHF. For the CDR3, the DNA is TGTGCCACCAGCAGGGGGGCAATTGGCCAGCCCCAGCATTTT.

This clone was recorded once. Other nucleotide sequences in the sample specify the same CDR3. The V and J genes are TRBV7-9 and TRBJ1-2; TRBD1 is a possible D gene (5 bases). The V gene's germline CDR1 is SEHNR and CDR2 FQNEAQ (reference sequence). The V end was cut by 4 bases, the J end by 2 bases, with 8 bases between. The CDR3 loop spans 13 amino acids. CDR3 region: CASSSDTNYGYTF. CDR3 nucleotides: TGTGCCAGCAGCTCGGACACGAACTATGGCTACACCTTC.

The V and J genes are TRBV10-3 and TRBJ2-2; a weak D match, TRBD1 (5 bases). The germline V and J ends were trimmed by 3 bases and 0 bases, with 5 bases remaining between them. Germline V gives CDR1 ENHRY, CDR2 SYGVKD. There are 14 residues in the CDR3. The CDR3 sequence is CAISDRANTGELFF. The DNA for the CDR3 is TGTGCCATCAGTGACAGGGCGAACACCGGGGAGCTGTTTTTT.

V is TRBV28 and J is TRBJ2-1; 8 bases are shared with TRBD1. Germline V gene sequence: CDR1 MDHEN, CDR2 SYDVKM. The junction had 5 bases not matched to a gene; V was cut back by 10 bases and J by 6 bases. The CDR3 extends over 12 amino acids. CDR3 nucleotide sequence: TGTGCCATTACGGGACAGGCCAATGAGCAGTTCTTC. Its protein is CAITGQANEQFF.